These 13 T cell receptor beta chains originate from one sample sequenced in a study of metastatic and nonmetastatic thyroid tumors. TCRdb re-called the PCR reads via MiXCR. The profile shows 21,000 or so clones, around 15% of them singletons. No patient had received any treatment before thyroid surgery. The specimen was blood. These receptors all stem from a female donor with papillary thyroid cancer or a benign thyroid nodule (not recorded which). Some clones in this sample may be carry-over from other donors' samples.

This clone was seen repeatedly, ten times or more. This sequence joins TRBV7-9 and TRBJ2-7, with D tentatively TRBD1 or TRBD2 (5 bases each). The CDR3 is 13 amino acids. Germline V gene lookup returns CDR1 SEHNR and CDR2 FQNEAQ (reference sequence). The V gene lost 8 bases and the J gene lost 3 bases, with 14 bases spanning the gap. The CDR3 protein is CASDRDGLYEQYF. The CDR3 bases are TGTGCCAGCGACCGGGACGGACTCTACGAGCAGTACTTC.

This clone was counted ten times or more. The V and J genes are TRBV6-1 and TRBJ1-2; D may be TRBD1 (5 bases). The ends were cut back, 6 bases at V and 1 base at J, with 9 bases in the middle. The germline V gene encodes CDR1 MNHNS and CDR2 SASEGT. The length of the CDR3 is 13 residues. The CDR3 DNA reads as TGTGCCAGCAGGCAGGGTTTTAACTATGGCTACACCTTC. It encodes CASRQGFNYGYTF.

The gene calls are TRBV4-1 and TRBJ1-1; D is ambiguous. This CDR3 has 16 residues. Germline CDR1 MGHRA, CDR2 YSYEKL. V was shortened by 1 base and J by 4 bases, with 16 bases between the two germline ends. CDR3 sequence (DNA): TGCGCCAGCAGCCAAGCTACGGGAGTGAGACCCACTGAAGCTTTCTTT. This gives the protein CASSQATGVRPTEAFF.

This clone was counted many times. The chain couples TRBV18 to TRBJ1-1; 10 bases align to TRBD1. The germline V gene encodes CDR1 KGHSH and CDR2 LQKENI. The CDR3 is made up of 15 amino acids. The V gene end was trimmed by 6 bases and the J gene end by 0 bases; junction bases not matched to a gene: 4. The CDR3, as DNA: TGTGCCAGCTCCGGGACAGGGGCGATGAACACTGAAGCTTTCTTT. Protein sequence: CASSGTGAMNTEAFF.

In this sample, this clone turned up many times. V is TRBV7-8 and J is TRBJ1-1, with unresolved D. Trimming cost V 0 bases and J 5 bases, with 10 bases left between them. Germline V lookup: CDR1 SGHVS, CDR2 FQNEAQ. This CDR3 contains 14 residues. CDR3 nucleotide sequence: TGTGCCAGCAGCTTAGCGGATGTTGGGACTGAAGCTTTCTTT. Residues: CASSLADVGTEAFF.

This chain links TRBV4-3 with TRBJ2-7; D call uncertain. This CDR3 region has 13 residues. Looked up from germline, CDR1 is LGHNA and CDR2 is YSLEER. The germline V and J ends were trimmed by 1 base and 5 bases, with 9 bases remaining between them. The CDR3 DNA sequence: TGCGCCAGCAGCCAAGTTCCCCGGGACGAGCAGTACTTC. Protein: CASSQVPRDEQYF.

The rearrangement links TRBV4-1 to TRBJ1-3, with D hard to call. Trimming removed 4 bases from V and 0 bases from J, with 19 bases in between. Germline CDR1 reads MGHRA; CDR2 reads YSYEKL. CDR3 length: 18 amino acids. The CDR3 DNA follows: TGCGCCAGCAGCCCGGGAGGGATCGTGGGTAGCTCTGGAAACACCATATATTTT. This translates into CASSPGGIVGSSGNTIYF.

This clone was counted ten times or more. V usage is TRBV28 and J usage is TRBJ2-3; 9 bases line up with TRBD2. CDR3 size: 14 residues. V dropped 6 bases and J dropped 5; count of bases not matched to a gene: 6. Germline loops: CDR1 MDHEN, CDR2 SYDVKM. CDR3 protein: CASSVAGVRDTQYF. The CDR3 DNA reads as TGTGCCAGCAGCGTAGCGGGAGTGAGAGATACGCAGTATTTT.

To note about this clone: A much larger clone lies one base from this, so it may be a read error. Other DNA sequences in the sample encode the same CDR3. DNA for the CDR3: TGTGCCAGCAGCCAGCCTCTAGCGGGACAAGAGACCCAGTACTTT. It translates to CASSQPLAGQETQYF. The V call is TRBV14, the J call TRBJ2-5; 9 bases are shared with TRBD2. This CDR3 has 15 residues. Germline lookup yields CDR1 SGHDN and CDR2 FVKESK.

The chain uses TRBV30 and TRBJ1-1, with unresolved D. The V and J ends lost 5 bases and 4 bases respectively, with 8 bases between them. The CDR3 totals 11 residues. The germline V gene encodes CDR1 GTSNPN and CDR2 SVGIG (reference sequence). The CDR3 nucleotides read TGTGCCTGGGTGAGGGCCACTGAAGCTTTCTTT. Protein sequence: CAWVRATEAFF.

This clone was seen ten or more times. This rearrangement joins TRBV28 to TRBJ1-2, with unresolved D. Trimming cost V 6 bases and J 1 base, with 12 bases left between them. Germline CDR1 MDHEN, CDR2 SYDVKM. This CDR3 is built from 14 residues. The CDR3 reads CASSLSTINYGYTF. In DNA, the CDR3 is TGTGCCAGCAGCCTCTCGACCATTAACTATGGCTACACCTTC.

This clone was counted at least ten times. This chain joins TRBV24-1 and TRBJ2-6, with 7 bases that match TRBD1. The V gene's germline CDR1 is KGHDR and CDR2 SFDVKD. V was pared by 7 bases and J by 0 bases, with 11 bases of the junction left unmatched. The CDR3 consists of 18 residues. The CDR3 here is CATSPRQGVSSGANVLTF. As DNA, the CDR3 is TGTGCCACCAGCCCCCGCCAGGGGGTGAGCTCTGGGGCCAACGTCCTGACTTTC.

Many counts were recorded for this clone. This rearrangement joins TRBV28 to TRBJ2-3, with 10 bases matching TRBD2. V lost 8 bases, J lost 6 bases, and 8 bases stayed unmatched. The CDR3 totals 14 residues. CDR1 is MDHEN and CDR2 is SYDVKM in the germline V gene. CDR3 sequence reads: CASGLAGGLDTQYF. CDR3 sequence (DNA): TGTGCCAGCGGATTAGCGGGAGGCCTGGATACGCAGTATTTT.